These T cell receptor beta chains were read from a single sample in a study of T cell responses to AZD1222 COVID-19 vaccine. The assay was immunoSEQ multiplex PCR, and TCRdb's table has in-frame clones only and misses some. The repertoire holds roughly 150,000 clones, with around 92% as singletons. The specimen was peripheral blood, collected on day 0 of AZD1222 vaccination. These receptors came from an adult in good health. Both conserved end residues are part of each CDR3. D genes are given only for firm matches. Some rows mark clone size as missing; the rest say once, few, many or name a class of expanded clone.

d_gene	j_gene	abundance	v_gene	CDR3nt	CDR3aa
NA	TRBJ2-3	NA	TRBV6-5	TGTGCCAGCAGTTACAGGCCAGGGGCAGATACGCAGTATTTT	CASSYRPGADTQYF
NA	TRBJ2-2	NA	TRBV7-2	TGTGCCAGCATCTTATCTAGCCGACCGGGCGGGGAGCTGTTTTTT	CASILSSRPGGELFF
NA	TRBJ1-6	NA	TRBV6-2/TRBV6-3	TGTGCCAGCAGTTTTTCGCGAGGGACACCCCTCCACTTT	CASSFSRGTPLHF
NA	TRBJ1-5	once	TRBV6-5	TGTGCCAGCAGTTACACCGGGAGTGGTGATCAGCCCCAGCATTTT	CASSYTGSGDQPQHF
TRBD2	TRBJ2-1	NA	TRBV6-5	TGTGCCAGCAGTTACTCTAGCGGGGGGGCCTACAATGAGCAGTTCTTC	CASSYSSGGAYNEQFF
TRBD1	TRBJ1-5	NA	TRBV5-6	TGTGCCAGCAGCTTATCCGGGACAGGCGATCAGCCCCAGCATTTT	CASSLSGTGDQPQHF
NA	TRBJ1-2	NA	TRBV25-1	TGTGCCAGCAGTGAATATAGGGGGGAATCTAACTATGGCTACACCTTC	CASSEYRGESNYGYTF
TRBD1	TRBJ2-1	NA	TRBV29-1	TGCAGCGTTGAAGTCATTTCCAGGGGGTATTCCTACAATGAGCAGTTCTTC	CSVEVISRGYSYNEQFF
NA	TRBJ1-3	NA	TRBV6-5	TGTGCCAGCAGCAGGGAGAGAGGAAACACCATATATTTT	CASSRERGNTIYF
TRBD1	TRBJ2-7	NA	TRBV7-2	TGTGCCAGCAGCTTACCACTTCAGGGGGCGATAACCTACGAGCAGTACTTC	CASSLPLQGAITYEQYF
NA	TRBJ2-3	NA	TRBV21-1	TGTGCCAGCAGCCTTTCGGGGTTAAGACAGTATTTT	CASSLSGLRQYF
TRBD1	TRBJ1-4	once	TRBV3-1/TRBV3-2	TGTGCCAGCAGCTCGACAGGGGGAGGTGAAAAACTGTTTTTT	CASSSTGGGEKLFF
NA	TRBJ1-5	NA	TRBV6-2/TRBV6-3	TGTGCCAGCAGCCCCAGGGACCAGCCCCAGCATTTT	CASSPRDQPQHF
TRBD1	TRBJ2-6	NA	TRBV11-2	TGTGCCAGCAGCCTACGGGACAGTAGTTACTCCTGGGCCAACGTCCTGACTTTC	CASSLRDSSYSWANVLTF
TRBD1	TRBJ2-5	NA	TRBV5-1	TGCGCCAGCTCCAAGGGGGACAGGCCCGCAGAGACCCAGTACTTC	CASSKGDRPAETQYF
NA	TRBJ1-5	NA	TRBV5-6	TGTGCCAGCAGCCTAGGGTCTAGAGGTATTCAGCCCCAGCATTTT	CASSLGSRGIQPQHF
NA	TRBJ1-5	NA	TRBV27	TGTGCCAGCAGTTCGGGATATAGCAATCAGCCCCAGCATTTT	CASSSGYSNQPQHF
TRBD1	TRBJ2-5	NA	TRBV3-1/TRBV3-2	TGTGCCAGCAGCCAAGCCAAGGGACAGGGGCAAGAGACCCAGTACTTC	CASSQAKGQGQETQYF
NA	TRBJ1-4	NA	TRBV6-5	TGTGCCAGCAGACAGGGAGGGGAAAAACTGTTTTTT	CASRQGGEKLFF
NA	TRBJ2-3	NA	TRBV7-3	TGTGCCAGCGCCACACTCACGGGGGCCTCAGATACGCAGTATTTT	CASATLTGASDTQYF
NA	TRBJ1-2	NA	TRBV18	TGTGCCAGCTCACCAGGGGTCAGGGGCTATGGCTACACCTTC	CASSPGVRGYGYTF
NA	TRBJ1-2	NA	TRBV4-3	TGCGCCAGCAGCCAAGATCGGGGGGCCAACTATGGCTACACCTTC	CASSQDRGANYGYTF
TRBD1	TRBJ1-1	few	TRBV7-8	TGTGCCAGCAGCTTTTTTGGGACAGGGGGCACTGAAGCTTTCTTT	CASSFFGTGGTEAFF
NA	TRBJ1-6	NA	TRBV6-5	NA	CASSSSGGDNSPLHF
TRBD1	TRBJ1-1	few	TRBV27	TGTGCCAGCAGTCCCAGGGAGGGGGCGGTGGCTTTCTTT	CASSPREGAVAFF
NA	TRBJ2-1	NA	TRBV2	TGTGCCAGCAGTGAGGAGGGACAGCCCTACAATGAGCAGTTCTTC	CASSEEGQPYNEQFF
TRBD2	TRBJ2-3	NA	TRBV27	TGTGCCAGCAGAAGCAGGGTAGCGGGAGAGGTAGATACGCAGTATTTT	CASRSRVAGEVDTQYF
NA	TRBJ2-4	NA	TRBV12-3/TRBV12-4	TGTGCCAGCAGTTTAACAGAGGGGAACATTCAGTACTTC	CASSLTEGNIQYF
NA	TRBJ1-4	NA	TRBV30	TGTGCCTGGGGTGCTGAGTTATCTCAGGTGGGAGATGAAAAACTGTTTTTT	CAWGAELSQVGDEKLFF
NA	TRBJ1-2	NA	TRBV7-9	TGTGCCAGCAGCGAACAGGGATACTATGGCTACACCTTC	CASSEQGYYGYTF
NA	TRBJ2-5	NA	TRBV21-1	TGTGCCAGCAGCAAAGTAGAAACAGGGGGCGCTATGCGAGAGACCCAGTACTTC	CASSKVETGGAMRETQYF